These 25 T cell receptor beta chains were all obtained from the same sample, sequenced in a study of blood T cell repertoires in COVID-19. The protocol was immunoSEQ multiplex PCR, while the TCRdb copy is restricted to in-frame clones and leaves out a portion. The table lists about 280,000 clones, 85% of them singletons. The sequenced material came from PBMCs or T cells enriched from blood (not recorded which). The receptors derive from a woman between 50 and 59 years old who had recovered from COVID-19.

The chain carries TRBV18 and TRBJ2-7; D may be TRBD1 (7 bases). This CDR3 has 13 amino acids. Germline V lookup: CDR1 KGHSH, CDR2 LQKENI. Trimming took off 6 bases at V and 2 bases at J, with 11 bases between the two ends. The chain's CDR3 is CASSRDSTYEQYF. The DNA of the CDR3 is TGTGCCAGCTCGCGGGACAGTACCTACGAGCAGTACTTC.

The chain links TRBV5-1 to TRBJ2-2; 13 nucleotides align to TRBD2. V lost 3 bases to trimming and J lost 5 bases; unmatched junction nucleotides: 4. Germline lookup yields CDR1 SGHRS and CDR2 YFSETQ. The CDR3 runs 16 residues. Here the CDR3 DNA reads TGCGCCAGCAGCTCGCCGGGACTAGCGGGGACCGGGGAGCTGTTTTTT. The encoded protein is CASSSPGLAGTGELFF.

This clone appeared once. The CDR3 region has the DNA TGCGCCAGGAATCAGGGGCGAAGGGGACTAGCGGGAGGTCGGGACACCGGGGAGCTGTTTTTT. This codes for CARNQGRRGLAGGRDTGELFF. This chain links TRBV10-1 with TRBJ2-2, with 15 bases matching TRBD2. The V and J ends lost 9 bases and 3 bases, in that order; junction bases with no gene match: 20. Germline V gene sequence: CDR1 WNHNN, CDR2 SYGVQD (reference sequence). CDR3 length: 21 residues.

V is TRBV9 and J is TRBJ2-7; D is perhaps TRBD2 (6 bases). This CDR3 has 15 amino acids. Germline CDR1 and CDR2: SGDLS and YYNGEE. V was shortened by 2 bases and J by 3 bases, with 15 bases between the two germline ends. The DNA of the CDR3 is TGTGCCAGCAGCGTTGGCGGGGCGGAGATCTACGAGCAGTACTTC. Protein product: CASSVGGAEIYEQYF.

The V call is TRBV24-1, the J call TRBJ2-3; TRBD1 is a possible D gene (6 bases). This CDR3 comprises 14 residues. The V end was cut by 3 bases, the J end by 5 bases, with 11 bases between. Germline loops: CDR1 KGHDR, CDR2 SFDVKD. The CDR3 loop is CATSDNRVRDTQYF. DNA of the CDR3: TGTGCCACCAGTGATAACAGGGTGCGAGATACGCAGTATTTT.

The rearrangement uses TRBV21-1 and TRBJ1-1; TRBD1, as called in the table, went unchecked against the DNA. TRBV21-1 corresponds to a pseudogene. The CDR3 has 13 residues. In DNA form, the CDR3 reads TGTGCCAGCAGCCAGGGACAGGGAACTGAAGCTTTCTTT. This sequence encodes CASSQGQGTEAFF.

The rearrangement joins TRBV29-1 to TRBJ1-3, with D possibly being TRBD1 (6 bases). The CDR3 runs to 14 residues. In germline, CDR1 is SQVTM, CDR2 ANQGSEA. V shed 6 bases and J shed 4 bases, with 16 bases lying between them. The CDR3 protein is CSVDKTGSGNTIYF. The CDR3 region has the DNA TGCAGCGTCGATAAAACAGGGAGCGGAAACACCATATATTTT.

The genes are TRBV11-3 and TRBJ2-7, with D tentatively TRBD2 (5 bases). V was cut by 1 base and J by 2 bases, with 12 bases left in between. CDR1 is SGHNT and CDR2 is YENEEA in the germline V gene. The CDR3 is 15 amino acids. CDR3 sequence: CASSLVEERTYEQYF. The CDR3 nucleotides are TGTGCCAGCAGCTTAGTGGAGGAACGCACCTACGAGCAGTACTTC.

Regarding this clone: This specimen includes other DNA sequences encoding the same CDR3. The rearrangement uses TRBV5-4 and TRBJ1-2; a weak D match, TRBD1 (6 bases). V gave up 3 bases and J gave up 3 bases, with 9 bases separating them. CDR3 length equals 13 residues. Germline V gene sequence: CDR1 SGHNT, CDR2 YYREEE (reference sequence). The CDR3 spells CASSSDRDYGYTF. DNA for the CDR3: TGTGCCAGCAGCTCGGACAGAGACTATGGCTACACCTTC.

The V and J genes are TRBV19 and TRBJ1-6, with no clear D. Per germline, CDR1 LNHDA and CDR2 SQIVND (reference sequence). The V and J ends lost 3 bases and 10 bases respectively, with 19 bases between them. This CDR3 comprises 16 residues. The CDR3 DNA sequence: TGTGCCAGTAGTATCAAATATTCACCAATACAATCACCCCTCCACTTT. This translates into CASSIKYSPIQSPLHF.

This chain links TRBV6-4 with TRBJ2-2; 7 bases are a match to TRBD2. Germline V gives CDR1 MRHNA, CDR2 SNTAGT. After removal of 3 bases from V and 4 bases from J, the junction contained 2 bases not matched to a gene. This CDR3 comprises 14 residues. Here the CDR3 reads CASSEGGGTGELFF. In DNA form, the CDR3 reads TGTGCCAGCAGTGAGGGGGGGGGCACCGGGGAGCTGTTTTTT.

J is TRBJ1-1 and V is TRBV6-5; D might be TRBD1 (5 bases). V was pared by 6 bases and J by 4 bases, with 18 bases between. Germline CDR1 and CDR2: MNHEY and SVGAGI. The CDR3 length is 15 residues. The CDR3 sequence: CASSSQGSGGTEAFF. The CDR3 DNA reads TGTGCCAGCAGCTCTCAGGGATCAGGCGGCACTGAAGCTTTCTTT.

The V gene is TRBV2, the J gene TRBJ1-5; D not resolved. Trimming took off 6 bases at V and 1 base at J, with 10 bases between the two ends. Germline lookup yields CDR1 SNHLY and CDR2 FYNNEI. The CDR3 is 14 amino acids. The CDR3 sequence: CASSRLVSNQPQHF. The CDR3 nucleotides are TGTGCCAGCAGCAGACTTGTGAGCAATCAGCCCCAGCATTTT.

This sequence joins TRBV28 and TRBJ2-7, with 9 positions matching TRBD1. With 5 bases clipped from V and 3 bases from J, the junction kept 5 bases outside the gene matches. Germline V gene data show CDR1 as MDHEN and CDR2 as SYDVKM. The CDR3 is made up of 14 amino acids. CDR3 sequence reads: CASSPGTGSYEQYF. CDR3 in DNA: TGTGCCAGCAGTCCCGGGACAGGGAGCTACGAGCAGTACTTC.

The V call is TRBV7-2, the J call TRBJ1-6; D possibly corresponds to TRBD1 (5 bases). Trimming cost V 5 bases and J 9 bases, with 14 bases left between them. The CDR3 contains 14 residues. Germline V gene sequence: CDR1 SGHTA, CDR2 FQGNSA. The DNA of the CDR3 is TGTGCCAGCAGCCCACGACAGAAAACTTCACCCCTCCACTTT. Protein: CASSPRQKTSPLHF.

The CDR3 bases are TGCAGCGTTGAAAGGACTAGCGGGGGCCCAGATACGCAGTATTTT. It codes for CSVERTSGGPDTQYF. V and J are TRBV29-1 and TRBJ2-3, with TRBD2 identical over 13 bases. After removal of 2 bases from V and 4 bases from J, the junction contained 3 bases not matched to a gene. Per germline, CDR1 SQVTM and CDR2 ANQGSEA. The CDR3 spans 15 residues.

This chain uses TRBV7-2 with TRBJ1-1; D is undetermined. The CDR3 covers 15 residues. The ends were cut back, 2 bases at V and 4 bases at J, with 14 bases in the middle. Germline-derived CDR1 and CDR2 are SGHTA and FQGNSA. CDR3 nucleotides: TGTGCCAGCAGCTTATCAGGTCGAAGCCTCACTGAAGCTTTCTTT. It yields the protein CASSLSGRSLTEAFF.

The V call is TRBV28, the J call TRBJ1-2; 7 bases are a match to TRBD1. The CDR3 is made up of 14 amino acids. Per the germline V gene, CDR1 is MDHEN and CDR2 is SYDVKM. After removal of 7 bases from V and 3 bases from J, the junction contained 8 bases not matched to a gene. CDR3 residues: CASTPTGYDYGYTF. In DNA, the CDR3 is TGTGCCAGCACCCCGACAGGGTACGACTATGGCTACACCTTC.

This clone has more than one count but fewer than ten. The chain carries TRBV3-1 (or the pseudogene TRBV3-2) and TRBJ1-4, with 7 bases that match TRBD1. Unmatched junction bases numbered 8, after V lost 4 bases and J lost 6 bases. CDR1 and CDR2 from the germline V gene are LGHDT and YNNKEL (reference sequence). CDR3 length equals 15 residues. As DNA, the CDR3 is TGTGCCAGCAGCCCCTCGTGGCAGGGGGATGAAAAACTGTTTTTT. The encoded protein is CASSPSWQGDEKLFF.

CDR3 bases: TGTGCCAGCAGCGGAATCCGGGACTACCAAGAGACCCAGTACTTC. Translating it yields CASSGIRDYQETQYF. The chain recombines TRBV5-8 with TRBJ2-5, with D maybe TRBD2 (6 bases). The CDR3 has 15 residues. The germline gives CDR1 SGHTS, CDR2 YDEGEE. The V gene lost 4 bases and the J gene lost 0 bases, with 13 bases spanning the gap.

V and J are TRBV4-1 and TRBJ2-5; D is unclear. Trimming took off 1 base at V and 5 bases at J, with 20 bases between the two ends. In germline, CDR1 is MGHRA, CDR2 YSYEKL. This CDR3 region has 17 residues. CDR3 protein: CASSQGFSELLAETQYF. As DNA, the CDR3 is TGCGCCAGCAGCCAAGGGTTCAGCGAACTGTTGGCGGAGACCCAGTACTTC.

V and J are TRBV10-3 and TRBJ2-6; D is unresolved. The CDR3 runs to 13 residues. V lost 6 bases, J lost 3 bases, and 6 bases lay in between. CDR1 and CDR2 (germline): ENHRY, SYGVKD. The CDR3 loop reads CAIRNIGANVLTF. CDR3 coding DNA: TGTGCCATCAGAAATATTGGGGCCAACGTCCTGACTTTC.

This clone was recorded only once. This chain links TRBV19 with TRBJ2-5; TRBD1 might be the D (6 bases). The V gene's germline CDR1 is LNHDA and CDR2 SQIVND (reference sequence). This CDR3 has 14 residues. V dropped 5 bases and J dropped 2 bases, with 12 bases sitting between them. CDR3 DNA sequence: TGTGCCAGTAGTTTGACAGGTATACAAGAGACCCAGTACTTC. This codes for CASSLTGIQETQYF.

The chain carries TRBV25-1 and TRBJ1-4; no clear D gene. V was clipped by 6 bases and J by 4 bases, with 6 bases between them. The CDR3 runs to 12 residues. Germline V gives CDR1 MGHDK, CDR2 SYGVNS. CDR3 loop: CASRSDNEKLFF. CDR3 coding DNA: TGTGCCAGCAGGAGCGATAATGAAAAACTGTTTTTT.

This clone was observed a single time. In nucleotides, the CDR3 is TGTGCCAGCAGCTTAGTTGGGACTAGCGGGAGGGCCAGGAATGAGCAGTTCTTC. Amino acid sequence: CASSLVGTSGRARNEQFF. This sequence joins TRBV7-9 and TRBJ2-1; 16 bases fit TRBD2. Germline CDR1 SEHNR, CDR2 FQNEAQ (reference sequence). With 1 base clipped from V and 7 bases from J, the junction kept 7 bases outside the gene matches. The CDR3 contains 18 residues. The full variable domain, with the rest looked up from reference TRBV7-9 and TRBJ2-1, is DTGVSQNPRHKITKRGQNVTFRCDPISEHNRLYWYRQTLGQGPEFLTYFQNEAQLEKSRLLSDRFSAERPKGSFSTLEIQRTEQGDSAMYLCASSLVGTSGRARNEQFFGPGTRLTVL.